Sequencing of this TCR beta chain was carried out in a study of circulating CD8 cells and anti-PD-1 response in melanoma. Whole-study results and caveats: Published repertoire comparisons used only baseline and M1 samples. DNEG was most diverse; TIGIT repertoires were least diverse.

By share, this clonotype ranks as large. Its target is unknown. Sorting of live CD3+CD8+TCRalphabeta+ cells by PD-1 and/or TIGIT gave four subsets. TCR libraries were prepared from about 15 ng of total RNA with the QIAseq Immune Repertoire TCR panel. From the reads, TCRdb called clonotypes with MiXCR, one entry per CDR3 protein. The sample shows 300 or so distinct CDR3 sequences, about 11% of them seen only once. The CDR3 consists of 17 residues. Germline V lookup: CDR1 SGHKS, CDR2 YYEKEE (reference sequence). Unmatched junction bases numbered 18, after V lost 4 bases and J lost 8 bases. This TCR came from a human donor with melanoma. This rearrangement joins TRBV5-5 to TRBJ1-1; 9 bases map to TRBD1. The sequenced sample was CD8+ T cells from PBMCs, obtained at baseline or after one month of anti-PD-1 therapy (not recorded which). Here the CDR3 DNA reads TGTGCCAGCAGCCACGGAACCGGGACAGGGAAGTCGACGGAAGCTTTCTTT. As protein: CASSHGTGTGKSTEAFF.